This T cell receptor beta chain was identified in a study of lymphopenia after photon versus proton radiotherapy (dated by TCRdb to the late 2010s). Background for the entire study: In patients with gastrointestinal tumors who developed high-grade lymphopenia, the study compared the immunological effects of photon radiation therapy with those of proton radiation therapy. The cohort comprised 20 patients with gastrointestinal tumors who received either photon or proton therapy and then developed lymphopenia. The goal of the study was to describe how the two radiation modalities differ in their effects on the immune system.

Library preparation used the immunoSEQ multiplex PCR assay. T cell repertoires were profiled by deep sequencing of rearranged TCR beta loci, alongside multiparametric flow cytometry. The table comes from immuneACCESS by way of TCRdb, which keeps in-frame sequences with V and J called. Part of the clones is missing from these tables; in studies checked, under half for an unresolved V gene and the rest for unknown reasons. The sample includes tens of thousands of clones, with roughly 85% observed a single time. About 17% of the sample is taken by the ten largest. As to this clone: Its antigen specificity is not known. No much larger clone is present one base from it, and per-base qualities are unavailable.

Study-wide findings and limitations: The authors looked at the survival association only in patients who died, and they framed better survival with proton therapy as a possibility rather than a demonstrated result. During treatment, patients who received photon therapy lost naive T cells and TCR diversity and gained effector/memory populations, whereas patients who received proton therapy remained relatively stable. After the lymphocyte count nadir, photon-treated repertoires showed oligoclonal expansion, especially of CD8+ Temra cells, which drove the drop in diversity. Across the cohort, among patients who died, a greater drop in TCR diversity after the nadir was inversely correlated with overall survival time.

From its cysteine to its phenylalanine, the CDR3 spans 16 amino acids. Only the CDR3 part of the read is kept: 48 bases, read in frame from the first base. V is pared back by 4 bases and J by 3 bases, with 15 bases lying between the germline termini. Taken from the germline V gene (reference sequence), the CDR1 and CDR2 loops are SEHNR and FQNEAQ. Material: peripheral blood, obtained from a patient treated with photon-based radiotherapy. The sequence came from a man in his sixties with pancreatic cancer. This sequence uses TRBV7-9 and TRBJ1-4; no D gene is confidently identified. The bases read TGTGCCAGCAGCTCGCGTTTTTTCCAGCCTAATGAAAAACTGTTTTTT. Its protein reads: CASSSRFFQPNEKLFF.